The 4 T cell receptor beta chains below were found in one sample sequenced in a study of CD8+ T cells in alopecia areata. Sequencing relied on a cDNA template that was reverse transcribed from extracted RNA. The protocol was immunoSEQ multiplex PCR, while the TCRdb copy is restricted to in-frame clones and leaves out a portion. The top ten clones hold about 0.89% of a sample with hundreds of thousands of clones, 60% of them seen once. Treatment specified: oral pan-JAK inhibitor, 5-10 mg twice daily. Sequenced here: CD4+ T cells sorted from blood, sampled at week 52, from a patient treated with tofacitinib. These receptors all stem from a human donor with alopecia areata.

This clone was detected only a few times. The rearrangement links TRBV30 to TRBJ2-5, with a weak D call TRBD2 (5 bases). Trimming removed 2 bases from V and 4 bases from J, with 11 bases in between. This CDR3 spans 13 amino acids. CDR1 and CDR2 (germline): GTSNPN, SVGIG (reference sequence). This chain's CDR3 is CAWSITGRETQYF. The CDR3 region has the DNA TGTGCCTGGAGTATAACGGGGAGAGAGACCCAGTACTTC.

CDR3 nucleotides: TGTGCCTGGACCCGGGACAGGGGGCAGCCCCAGCATTTT. Protein product: CAWTRDRGQPQHF. The chain combines TRBV30 with TRBJ1-5, with 11 bases that match TRBD1. The CDR3 loop spans 13 amino acids. Germline V gene sequence: CDR1 GTSNPN, CDR2 SVGIG (reference sequence). V shed 4 bases, J shed 7 bases, and the junction held 3 bases outside the gene matches. Variable domain in full (rest from reference TRBV30 and TRBJ1-5): SQTIHQWPATLVQPVGSPLSLECTVEGTSNPNLYWYRQAAGRGLQLLFYSVGIGQISSEVPQNLSASRPQDRQFILSSKKLLLSDSGFYLCAWTRDRGQPQHFGDGTRLSIL.

CDR3 in DNA: TGTGCCAGCGGACGACAGAGGGCGACGGGCGAGCAGTACTTC. Amino acids: CASGRQRATGEQYF. The V and J genes are TRBV5-6 and TRBJ2-7; D tentatively fits TRBD1 or TRBD2 (5 bases each). CDR1 SGHDT and CDR2 YYEEEE come from the germline V gene. The V end was cut by 7 bases, the J end by 6 bases, with 20 bases between. This CDR3 region has 14 residues.

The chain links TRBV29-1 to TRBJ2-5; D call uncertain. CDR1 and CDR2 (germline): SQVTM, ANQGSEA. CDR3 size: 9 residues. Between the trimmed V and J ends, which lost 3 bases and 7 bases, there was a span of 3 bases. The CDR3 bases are TGCAGCGTTGAGGGGACCCAGTACTTC. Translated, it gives CSVEGTQYF.